Below, one TCR beta chain is given with its context. The antigen is not known. The sample is drawn from a study of shared clonotypes between healthy human individuals. As for the study in general: Three CD4 naive, three CD4 memory, two CD8 naive and one CD8 memory plate were used per donor. Broader study findings: Shared across several donors were 4% to 5% of the naive CD4 clonotypes. Investigators collected only blood, and repertoires in tissues likely differ.

CD45RO-negative, CCR7-selected cells formed the naive CD8 fraction, which excluded terminally differentiated effector memory CD45RA+ cells. V lost 0 bases and J lost 8, with 8 bases in between. This CDR3 contains 13 residues. CDR1 and CDR2 from the germline V gene are GTSNPN and SVGIG (reference sequence). This table comes from immunoSEQ multiplex PCR, and its TCRdb copy is limited to in-frame clones, with some not included. The repertoire holds some 2.1 million clones, with about 94% as singletons. The clonotype was recovered from a man younger than 30 in good health. Some clones in this sample may be carry-over from other donors' samples. The sample consisted of naive CD8+ T cells from PBMCs. The chain uses TRBV30 and TRBJ1-6, with no clear D. The CDR3 region has the DNA TGTGCCTGGAGTGTAGGGAGGGATTCACCCCTCCACTTT. This encodes CAWSVGRDSPLHF.